In its sample, the clone carrying this TCR beta chain was seen many times. Unique molecular identifiers were affixed to single, distinct cDNA molecules. Each CDR3 protein gets one entry after TCRdb re-called the 5' RACE reads with MiXCR. The sample lists 25,000 to 30,000 distinct CDR3 sequences; approximately 5.4% were seen once. The data were obtained in a study of early T cells in non-severe SARS-CoV-2 infection. Whole-study context: Sequencing of unsorted whole blood was done on bulk RNA, leaving chains unpaired.

The sequencing input was whole blood. This receptor was identified in an adult who was a healthcare worker with PCR-confirmed SARS-CoV-2 infection or an uninfected control (not recorded which).

In DNA form, the CDR3 reads TGTGCCAGCAGCTTAGCCGGGGCAAGCGCAGATACGCAGTATTTT. Protein product: CASSLAGASADTQYF. This sequence joins TRBV11-2 and TRBJ2-3; D is possibly TRBD1 or TRBD2 (5 bases each). The length of the CDR3 is 15 residues. CDR1 SGHAT and CDR2 FQNNGV come from the germline V gene. V lost 1 base, J lost 4 bases, and 12 bases lay in between.